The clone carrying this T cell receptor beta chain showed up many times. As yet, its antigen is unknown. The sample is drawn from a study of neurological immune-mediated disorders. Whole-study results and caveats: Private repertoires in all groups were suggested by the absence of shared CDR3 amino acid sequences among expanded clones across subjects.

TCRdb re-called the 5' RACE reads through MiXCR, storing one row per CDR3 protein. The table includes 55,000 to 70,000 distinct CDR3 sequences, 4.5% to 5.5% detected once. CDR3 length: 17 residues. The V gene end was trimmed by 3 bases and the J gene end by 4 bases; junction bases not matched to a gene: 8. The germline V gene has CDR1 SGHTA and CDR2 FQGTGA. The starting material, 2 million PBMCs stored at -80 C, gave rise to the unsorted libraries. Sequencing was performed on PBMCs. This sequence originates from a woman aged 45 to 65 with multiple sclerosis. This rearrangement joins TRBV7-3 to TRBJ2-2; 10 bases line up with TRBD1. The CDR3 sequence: CASSFTTGGAPTGELFF. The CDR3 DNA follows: TGTGCCAGCAGCTTCACGACAGGGGGCGCACCCACCGGGGAGCTGTTTTTT.